The rows below give T cell receptor beta chains drawn from one sample of a study of PD-1 blockade in mismatch repair-deficient tumors. Their antigen targets remain unknown. Using immunoSEQ multiplex PCR, the repertoire was profiled, and TCRdb retains in-frame clones only, with some absent. The sample holds 8,500 to 10,000 clones; 75% to 90% are singletons and the top ten take 22%. The source material was cells cultured in vitro, sampled from a patient treated with pembrolizumab. These TCRs come from an adult with mismatch repair-deficient cancer. Each CDR3 is given with its conserved first and last residue. The D gene is left open where the match is weak. Not all rows give a size; the values are once, few, many and, for expanded clones, a class.

CDR3 protein: CASSSRTAIYNEQFF
CDR3 DNA: TGTGCCAGCTCATCGCGGACAGCTATCTACAATGAGCAGTTCTTC
J gene: TRBJ2-1
V gene: TRBV18
clone size: NA
D gene: NA

CDR3 protein: CASRIDREVTEAFF
CDR3 DNA: TGTGCCAGTAGAATCGACAGGGAGGTTACTGAAGCTTTCTTT
J gene: TRBJ1-1
V gene: TRBV19
clone size: NA
D gene: TRBD1

CDR3 protein: CATSRGKVTQYF
CDR3 DNA: TGTGCCACCAGCAGAGGAAAGGTGACCCAGTACTTC
J gene: TRBJ2-5
V gene: TRBV15
clone size: NA
D gene: NA

CDR3 protein: CSDQYNEQFF
CDR3 DNA: TGCAGCGACCAATACAATGAGCAGTTCTTC
J gene: TRBJ2-1
V gene: TRBV29-1
clone size: NA
D gene: NA

CDR3 protein: CASSLPRGQGHYEQYF
CDR3 DNA: TGTGCCAGCAGCCTACCTAGGGGACAGGGCCACTACGAGCAGTACTTC
J gene: TRBJ2-7
V gene: TRBV7-9
clone size: NA
D gene: TRBD1

CDR3 protein: CSVEKDSNYGYTF
CDR3 DNA: TGCAGCGTTGAAAAGGATTCTAACTATGGCTACACCTTC
J gene: TRBJ1-2
V gene: TRBV29-1
clone size: few
D gene: NA

CDR3 protein: CASSDVGTSGNEQFF
CDR3 DNA: TGTGCCAGCAGTGATGTGGGGACTAGTGGTAATGAGCAGTTCTTC
J gene: TRBJ2-1
V gene: TRBV6-1
clone size: NA
D gene: TRBD2

CDR3 protein: CASSNGGGAYEQYF
CDR3 DNA: TGTGCCAGCAGCAACGGTGGAGGGGCCTACGAGCAGTACTTC
J gene: TRBJ2-7
V gene: TRBV7-9
clone size: NA
D gene: NA

CDR3 protein: CAISENTGFQPQHF
CDR3 DNA: TGTGCCATCAGTGAGAATACAGGGTTTCAGCCCCAGCATTTT
J gene: TRBJ1-5
V gene: TRBV10-3
clone size: NA
D gene: NA

CDR3 protein: CASSIDSSGNTIYF
CDR3 DNA: TGTGCCAGCAGCATCGACAGCTCTGGAAACACCATATATTTT
J gene: TRBJ1-3
V gene: TRBV5-4
clone size: NA
D gene: NA

CDR3 protein: CASTKPGRGHYEQYF
CDR3 DNA: TGTGCCAGCACCAAACCCGGGCGGGGCCACTACGAGCAGTACTTC
J gene: TRBJ2-7
V gene: TRBV6-1
clone size: NA
D gene: NA

CDR3 protein: CASSEGLGLDEQYF
CDR3 DNA: TGTGCCAGCAGTGAAGGTCTGGGACTAGATGAGCAGTACTTC
J gene: TRBJ2-7
V gene: TRBV2
clone size: NA
D gene: TRBD2

CDR3 protein: CAISVSDTQYF
CDR3 DNA: TGTGCCATCAGTGTTTCAGATACGCAGTATTTT
J gene: TRBJ2-3
V gene: TRBV10-3
clone size: NA
D gene: NA

CDR3 protein: CASSGGLAGIEQFF
CDR3 DNA: TGCGCCAGCAGTGGGGGACTAGCGGGCATTGAGCAGTTCTTC
J gene: TRBJ2-1
V gene: TRBV10-1
clone size: medium-sized
D gene: TRBD2

CDR3 protein: CASSPNRLGTEAFF
CDR3 DNA: TGTGCCAGCTCACCGAATCGCCTCGGCACTGAAGCTTTCTTT
J gene: TRBJ1-1
V gene: TRBV18
clone size: NA
D gene: NA

CDR3 protein: CASRLQGNTEAFF
CDR3 DNA: TGTGCCAGCAGGTTACAGGGGAACACTGAAGCTTTCTTT
J gene: TRBJ1-1
V gene: TRBV6-1
clone size: NA
D gene: NA

CDR3 protein: CATRGITEAFF
CDR3 DNA: TGTGCCACCAGAGGTATCACTGAAGCTTTCTTT
J gene: TRBJ1-1
V gene: TRBV10-3
clone size: NA
D gene: NA

CDR3 protein: CASGLGGAFF
CDR3 DNA: TGTGCTAGTGGTTTGGGGGGAGCTTTCTTT
J gene: TRBJ1-1
V gene: TRBV12-5
clone size: NA
D gene: NA

CDR3 protein: CASSSWEKRGQETQYF
CDR3 DNA: TGTGCCAGCAGTTCTTGGGAGAAGCGGGGCCAAGAGACCCAGTACTTC
J gene: TRBJ2-5
V gene: TRBV28
clone size: NA
D gene: TRBD2

CDR3 protein: CASSRFVGPSTDTQYF
CDR3 DNA: TGTGCCAGCAGCCGCTTTGTGGGGCCTAGCACAGATACGCAGTATTTT
J gene: TRBJ2-3
V gene: TRBV5-8
clone size: NA
D gene: NA

CDR3 protein: CASSFGRSSYEQYF
CDR3 DNA: TGTGCCAGCAGCTTCGGCAGGAGCTCCTACGAGCAGTACTTC
J gene: TRBJ2-7
V gene: TRBV5-6
clone size: NA
D gene: NA

CDR3 protein: CASSQEAAQETQYF
CDR3 DNA: TGTGCCAGCAGCCAAGAAGCAGCTCAAGAGACCCAGTACTTC
J gene: TRBJ2-5
V gene: TRBV4-2
clone size: NA
D gene: NA

CDR3 protein: CASSLQGMGYEQYF
CDR3 DNA: TGTGCCAGCAGCTTACAGGGTATGGGCTACGAGCAGTACTTC
J gene: TRBJ2-7
V gene: TRBV7-3
clone size: NA
D gene: NA

CDR3 protein: CASSPGTGVESPLHF
CDR3 DNA: TGCGCCAGCAGCCCCGGGACAGGGGTTGAATCACCCCTCCACTTT
J gene: TRBJ1-6
V gene: TRBV5-1
clone size: once
D gene: TRBD1

CDR3 protein: CASRGGRAIGELFF
CDR3 DNA: TGTGCCAGTAGGGGCGGGAGGGCCATCGGGGAGCTGTTTTTT
J gene: TRBJ2-2
V gene: TRBV19
clone size: NA
D gene: TRBD2

CDR3 protein: CASTLAISGRGEQFF
CDR3 DNA: TGTGCCAGCACCCTAGCCATTAGCGGGAGAGGTGAGCAGTTCTTC
J gene: TRBJ2-1
V gene: TRBV18
clone size: NA
D gene: TRBD2

CDR3 protein: CASNSPRSYEQYF
CDR3 DNA: TGTGCCAGCAACTCTCCCCGCTCCTACGAGCAGTACTTC
J gene: TRBJ2-7
V gene: TRBV6-5
clone size: NA
D gene: NA

CDR3 protein: CATSGAGSSYEQYF
CDR3 DNA: TGTGCCACCAGCGGAGCGGGGAGCTCCTACGAGCAGTACTTC
J gene: TRBJ2-7
V gene: TRBV15
clone size: NA
D gene: TRBD2

CDR3 protein: CASSPMGGETQYF
CDR3 DNA: TGTGCCAGCAGCCCGATGGGGGGGGAGACCCAGTACTTC
J gene: TRBJ2-5
V gene: TRBV9
clone size: few
D gene: TRBD2

CDR3 protein: CASRVDYTEAFF
CDR3 DNA: TGTGCCAGCAGGGTCGACTATACTGAAGCTTTCTTT
J gene: TRBJ1-1
V gene: TRBV2
clone size: NA
D gene: NA

CDR3 protein: CASSPDPGLAVESADTQYF
CDR3 DNA: TGTGCCAGCAGCCCAGACCCGGGACTAGCGGTCGAATCGGCAGATACGCAGTATTTT
J gene: TRBJ2-3
V gene: TRBV7-2
clone size: NA
D gene: TRBD2

CDR3 protein: CASSQTGSSYEQYF
CDR3 DNA: TGTGCCAGCTCCCAGACCGGCAGCTCCTACGAGCAGTACTTC
J gene: TRBJ2-7
V gene: TRBV6-1
clone size: NA
D gene: NA

CDR3 protein: CASSSGRAGTDTQYF
CDR3 DNA: TGCGCCAGCAGCAGCGGGAGGGCCGGCACAGATACGCAGTATTTT
J gene: TRBJ2-3
V gene: TRBV5-1
clone size: NA
D gene: TRBD2

CDR3 protein: CASTLHSGNYGYTF
CDR3 DNA: TGTGCCAGTACCCTTCATTCCGGCAACTATGGCTACACCTTC
J gene: TRBJ1-2
V gene: TRBV19
clone size: NA
D gene: NA

CDR3 protein: CASSSRAGRTYEQYF
CDR3 DNA: TGTGCCAGCAGTTCGAGGGCAGGGAGAACCTACGAGCAGTACTTC
J gene: TRBJ2-7
V gene: TRBV27
clone size: few
D gene: NA

CDR3 protein: CAINSAGGETQYF
CDR3 DNA: TGTGCCATCAACTCCGCGGGAGGAGAGACCCAGTACTTC
J gene: TRBJ2-5
V gene: TRBV10-3
clone size: NA
D gene: TRBD2

CDR3 protein: CASSKHGSNQPQHF
CDR3 DNA: TGTGCCAGCAGTAAACACGGTAGCAATCAGCCCCAGCATTTT
J gene: TRBJ1-5
V gene: TRBV6-6
clone size: NA
D gene: NA

CDR3 protein: CASSYRGTGEGSPLHF
CDR3 DNA: TGTGCCAGCAGTTACCGGGGGACAGGCGAAGGGTCACCCCTCCACTTT
J gene: TRBJ1-6
V gene: TRBV6-5
clone size: NA
D gene: TRBD1

CDR3 protein: CASSPLRGWGYTF
CDR3 DNA: TGTGCCAGCTCACCACTCAGGGGTTGGGGCTACACCTTC
J gene: TRBJ1-2
V gene: TRBV18
clone size: NA
D gene: NA

CDR3 protein: CASSSLLAASYNEQFF
CDR3 DNA: TGCGCCAGCAGCTCCTTACTAGCGGCCAGCTACAATGAGCAGTTCTTC
J gene: TRBJ2-1
V gene: TRBV5-1
clone size: NA
D gene: TRBD2

CDR3 protein: CASSYSKGLAGAQETQYF
CDR3 DNA: TGTGCCAGCAGTTATTCGAAGGGACTAGCGGGAGCCCAAGAGACCCAGTACTTC
J gene: TRBJ2-5
V gene: TRBV6-9
clone size: NA
D gene: TRBD2

CDR3 protein: CASSEGTDYGYTF
CDR3 DNA: TGTGCCAGCAGCGAAGGGACCGACTATGGCTACACCTTC
J gene: TRBJ1-2
V gene: TRBV11-2
clone size: few
D gene: NA

CDR3 protein: CASSYLDDRSYEQYF
CDR3 DNA: TGTGCCAGCAGTTACTTGGACGACCGCTCCTACGAGCAGTACTTC
J gene: TRBJ2-7
V gene: TRBV6-6
clone size: NA
D gene: NA

CDR3 protein: CSAGTRNEQFF
CDR3 DNA: TGCAGTGCTGGGACTAGAAATGAGCAGTTCTTC
J gene: TRBJ2-1
V gene: TRBV20-1
clone size: NA
D gene: TRBD2

CDR3 protein: CASSELAGDYNEQFF
CDR3 DNA: TGTGCCAGCAGTGAGCTAGCGGGAGACTACAATGAGCAGTTCTTC
J gene: TRBJ2-1
V gene: TRBV6-1
clone size: NA
D gene: TRBD2

CDR3 protein: CASSDTGLRAFF
CDR3 DNA: TGTGCCAGCAGTGACACAGGGTTGAGAGCTTTCTTT
J gene: TRBJ1-1
V gene: TRBV6-5
clone size: NA
D gene: NA

CDR3 protein: CASSLNLAGVDEQYF
CDR3 DNA: TGCGCCAGCAGCTTGAACCTAGCGGGAGTTGATGAGCAGTACTTC
J gene: TRBJ2-7
V gene: TRBV5-1
clone size: NA
D gene: TRBD2

CDR3 protein: CASSFRGPNEKLFF
CDR3 DNA: TGTGCCAGCAGCTTCCGGGGACCCAATGAAAAACTGTTTTTT
J gene: TRBJ1-4
V gene: TRBV7-2
clone size: few
D gene: NA

CDR3 protein: CAWSVTGGWPTDTQYF
CDR3 DNA: TGTGCCTGGAGTGTAACAGGGGGGTGGCCCACAGATACGCAGTATTTT
J gene: TRBJ2-3
V gene: TRBV30
clone size: few
D gene: TRBD1

CDR3 protein: CASSPTAGAAGELFF
CDR3 DNA: TGCGCCAGCAGCCCAACGGCAGGGGCGGCCGGGGAACTGTTTTTT
J gene: TRBJ1-4
V gene: TRBV5-1
clone size: NA
D gene: NA

CDR3 protein: CASSFRASYTF
CDR3 DNA: TGTGCCAGCAGTTTCAGGGCGAGCTACACCTTC
J gene: TRBJ1-2
V gene: TRBV28
clone size: few
D gene: NA

CDR3 protein: CASSLGRVSNQPQHF
CDR3 DNA: TGTGCCAGCAGTTTAGGCAGGGTGAGCAATCAGCCCCAGCATTTT
J gene: TRBJ1-5
V gene: TRBV27
clone size: NA
D gene: NA

CDR3 protein: CASRAGDYYEQYF
CDR3 DNA: TGTGCCAGCAGGGCAGGGGACTACTACGAGCAGTACTTC
J gene: TRBJ2-7
V gene: TRBV6-6
clone size: NA
D gene: NA

CDR3 protein: CASSLLTGNTEAFF
CDR3 DNA: TGCGCCAGCAGCCTGCTGACAGGGAACACTGAAGCTTTCTTT
J gene: TRBJ1-1
V gene: TRBV5-1
clone size: few
D gene: NA

CDR3 protein: CASSPPTGSSYNEQFF
CDR3 DNA: TGTGCCAGCTCACCACCGACAGGGTCCTCCTACAATGAGCAGTTCTTC
J gene: TRBJ2-1
V gene: TRBV18
clone size: NA
D gene: TRBD1

CDR3 protein: CASSEYSGRVTLQFF
CDR3 DNA: TGTGCCAGCAGTGAATATTCGGGCAGGGTGACTCTCCAGTTCTTC
J gene: TRBJ2-1
V gene: TRBV2
clone size: NA
D gene: NA

CDR3 protein: CASSQETGLQYNEQFF
CDR3 DNA: TGTGCCAGCAGCCAAGAGACGGGACTCCAATACAATGAGCAGTTCTTC
J gene: TRBJ2-1
V gene: TRBV4-2
clone size: once
D gene: NA

CDR3 protein: CASSLHQGYNEQFF
CDR3 DNA: TGCGCCAGCAGCTTGCACCAGGGCTACAATGAGCAGTTCTTC
J gene: TRBJ2-1
V gene: TRBV5-1
clone size: NA
D gene: NA